This T cell receptor beta chain originates from a study of vaccination effects on CD4 cells after COVID-19. Study information: Each participant was given two doses of one vaccine (BNT162b2 or mRNA-1273).

Following culture for around 10 days, CD4+ T cells were isolated. The vaccine recipients had no prior SARS-CoV-2 infection, with negative nucleocapsid antibodies. It was on days 3 and 7 that half the medium was replaced with IL-2 medium. This CDR3 region has 15 residues. CDR1 is MGHDK, CDR2 SYGVNS, per germline. V was cut by 0 bases and J by 8 bases, with 13 bases left in between. Details on this clone: The antigen remains undetermined.

Study results and caveats: Late post-vaccination, clones induced by infection and those induced by vaccine underwent marked clonal contraction.

The data were produced by immunoSEQ multiplex PCR, yet TCRdb's version contains in-frame clones alone and is incomplete. The table lists tens of thousands of clones, about 67% of them singletons. This sequence originates from a human donor who received a COVID-19 vaccine. The chain is built from TRBV25-1 and TRBJ1-4, with D possibly being TRBD1 (6 bases). Sequenced material: CD4+ T cells from PBMCs cultured without peptide, taken before COVID-19 vaccination. The CDR3 loop reads CASSEYRGGSEKLFF. CDR3 nucleotides: TGTGCCAGCAGTGAATATCGAGGGGGGTCCGAAAAACTGTTTTTT.